This T cell receptor (beta chain) was obtained from a study of shared clonotypes between healthy human individuals. Selected positively for CCR7 and CD45RO-negative, naive CD8 cells excluded terminally differentiated effector memory CD45RA+ cells. Those who donated, Caucasian adults without exception, all lived in Nashville, Tennessee. The method was immunoSEQ multiplex PCR; TCRdb's version includes in-frame clones alone and lacks a portion of them. The sample lists roughly 2,000,000 clones, 93% occurring once. This clone was seen only once. Sequencing input: naive CD8+ T cells from PBMCs. The TCR originated in a man between 18 and 35 years old in good health. Some clones in this sample may be carry-over from other donors' samples.

The CDR3 DNA follows: TGTGCCAGCGGCTACCCAGCGGGAGGGTCCGGCGAGCAGTACTTC. The encoded protein is CASGYPAGGSGEQYF. The chain couples TRBV7-6 to TRBJ2-7; 10 bases align to TRBD2. CDR3 length: 15 residues. Trimming cost V 8 bases and J 6 bases; bases outside gene matches: 13. The germline V gene encodes CDR1 SGHVS and CDR2 FNYEAQ.